This T cell receptor beta chain is drawn from a study of shared clonotypes between healthy human individuals. Nashville, Tennessee was home to all donors, who were Caucasian adults. From CD4+ cells came CD45RA+ naive and CD45RA-negative memory subsets. Per the germline V gene, CDR1 is SGHTA and CDR2 is FQGNSA. The CDR3 runs to 13 residues. The junction had 8 bases not matched to a gene; V was cut back by 7 bases and J by 6 bases. Libraries were prepared by immunoSEQ multiplex PCR; TCRdb keeps only in-frame clonotypes and omits some of them. The sample yields over 850,000 clones, 75% to 85% seen once. The V call is TRBV7-2, the J call TRBJ1-2; 7 bases map to TRBD1. Material: memory CD4+ T cells from PBMCs. Described subset: CD45RA-negative fraction. The receptor's source is a man younger than 35 in good health. Some clones in this sample may be carry-over from other donors' samples. In DNA form, the CDR3 reads TGTGCCAGCACTTTGGGACAGAACAATGGCTACACCTTC. Amino acids: CASTLGQNNGYTF.